A single sample gave rise to the 15 T cell receptor beta chains below, sequenced in a study of cytomegalovirus exposure and HLA in healthy donors. Primers included in the PCR were 60 Vbeta and 13 Jbeta primers. Repertoires were generated with immunoSEQ multiplex PCR, while TCRdb's copy carries only in-frame clones and drops some. The sample lists over 150,000 clones, roughly 79% seen once, with around 1.3% in the top ten. Sample: PBMCs. The receptors here all came from a woman aged 45 to 65 in good health and CMV-seronegative.

V gene TRBV5-1 combines with J gene TRBJ2-5, with D tentatively TRBD2 (5 bases). Germline-derived CDR1 and CDR2 are SGHRS and YFSETQ. The CDR3 length is 15 residues. The V and J ends lost 2 bases and 1 base respectively, with 12 bases between them. The DNA for the CDR3 is TGCGCCAGCAGCTTACCGGGCGGAGGCCAAGAGACCCAGTACTTC. It is translated as CASSLPGGGQETQYF.

This clone was seen just once. The chain joins TRBV5-1 to TRBJ2-1; TRBD1 is a possible D gene (5 bases). This CDR3 region has 15 residues. The V gene's germline CDR1 is SGHRS and CDR2 YFSETQ. V gave up 9 bases and J gave up 1 base, with 17 bases separating them. CDR3 sequence reads: CAINTTDLSYNEQFF. CDR3 bases: TGCGCCATCAACACGACAGACTTATCCTACAATGAGCAGTTCTTC.

The CDR3 here is CASSCQQGDGDYGYTF. For the CDR3, the DNA is TGTGCCAGCAGCTGCCAACAGGGGGACGGGGATTATGGCTACACCTTC. V gene TRBV7-3 combines with J gene TRBJ1-2; 8 bases are a match to TRBD1. Germline assignment: CDR1 SGHTA and CDR2 FQGTGA. The CDR3 is made up of 16 amino acids. J was trimmed by 5 bases and V by 4 bases; bases with no gene match: 12.

This sequence joins TRBV10-3 and TRBJ2-2, with 7 bases lining up with TRBD1. The CDR3 loop spans 16 amino acids. After removal of 6 bases from V and 1 base from J, the junction contained 8 bases not matched to a gene. CDR1 is ENHRY, CDR2 SYGVKD, per germline. CDR3 loop: CAISLDRAGNTGELFF. In nucleotides, the CDR3 is TGTGCCATCAGCCTTGACAGGGCCGGGAACACCGGGGAGCTGTTTTTT.

This clone was found once. This chain connects TRBV28 to TRBJ1-1; D remains ambiguous. Trimming shortened V by 6 bases and J by 5 bases, and 10 bases separated the two germline ends. CDR3 size: 12 residues. The V gene's germline CDR1 is MDHEN and CDR2 SYDVKM. The CDR3 here is CASSYRWTEAFF. CDR3 coding DNA: TGTGCCAGCAGCTACCGTTGGACTGAAGCTTTCTTT.

The chain recombines TRBV28 with TRBJ1-1; no firm D call. With 3 bases removed from V and 5 bases from J, the gap between germline ends came to 4 bases. The CDR3 sequence is 11 residues long. Germline CDR1 is MDHEN and CDR2 is SYDVKM. CDR3 loop: CASSFTTEAFF. The CDR3 DNA reads TGTGCCAGCAGTTTTACTACTGAAGCTTTCTTT.

The chain uses TRBV28 and TRBJ1-1, with D possibly matching TRBD1 (5 bases). The CDR3 totals 14 residues. Germline CDR1 is MDHEN and CDR2 is SYDVKM. Deletions cut 5 bases from V and 11 bases from J, with 21 bases between. CDR3 in DNA: TGTGCCAGCAGTCTACTGGACATCGGGCGGTCGGCTTTCTTT. Encoded protein: CASSLLDIGRSAFF.

This clone has a single count. V is TRBV11-2 and J is TRBJ1-1; D perhaps matches TRBD1 (6 bases). V was clipped by 0 bases and J by 5 bases, with 16 bases between them. The germline V gene encodes CDR1 SGHAT and CDR2 FQNNGV. This CDR3 is built from 16 residues. Here the CDR3 reads CASSLDAFTGRTEAFF. Here the CDR3 DNA reads TGTGCCAGCAGCTTAGATGCATTCACAGGGCGGACTGAAGCTTTCTTT.

V usage is TRBV9 and J usage is TRBJ2-1; TRBD2 agrees at 8 bases. V dropped 4 bases and J dropped 3; count of bases not matched to a gene: 6. The CDR3 spans 15 residues. Germline V lookup: CDR1 SGDLS, CDR2 YYNGEE. CDR3 sequence (DNA): TGTGCCAGCAGCCGTCTCCGGGGGGGCTACAATGAGCAGTTCTTC. It translates to CASSRLRGGYNEQFF.

CDR3 protein: CAISDSGGRGELFF. CDR3 coding DNA: TGTGCCATCAGTGATAGCGGGGGGAGAGGGGAGCTGTTTTTT. This chain joins TRBV10-3 and TRBJ2-2, with 10 nucleotides matching TRBD2. Germline CDR1 and CDR2: ENHRY and SYGVKD. The CDR3 is 14 amino acids. V dropped 3 bases and J dropped 8; count of bases not matched to a gene: 3.

In its sample, this clone was seen a few times. DNA for the CDR3: TGTGCCATAGGGACAGGGGTTATGAACACTGAAGCTTTCTTT. This sequence encodes CAIGTGVMNTEAFF. The rearrangement links TRBV10-3 to TRBJ1-1; 10 bases fit TRBD1. Germline CDR1 and CDR2: ENHRY and SYGVKD. The CDR3 is 14 residues long. The trim removed 9 bases at V and 0 bases at J, leaving 4 bases unmatched.

The V and J genes are TRBV28 and TRBJ2-5; 9 bases match TRBD1. Per germline, CDR1 MDHEN and CDR2 SYDVKM. V was clipped by 6 bases and J by 5 bases; unmatched bases: 13. The CDR3 contains 16 residues. This chain's CDR3 is CASRHRPGQGDETQYF. The CDR3, as DNA: TGTGCCAGCAGACATAGACCGGGACAGGGTGACGAGACCCAGTACTTC.

The chain employs TRBV28 and TRBJ1-2; D is undetermined. CDR1 and CDR2 (germline): MDHEN, SYDVKM. This CDR3 spans 12 amino acids. V was shortened by 5 bases and J by 4 bases, with 8 bases between the two germline ends. The CDR3 DNA reads as TGTGCCAGCAGTCCCCCAGGCTATGGCTACACCTTC. It yields the protein CASSPPGYGYTF.

The chain is built from TRBV18 and TRBJ1-4; perhaps TRBD1 as D (5 bases). The CDR3 has 16 residues. Trimming stripped 0 bases from V and 3 bases from J, with 11 bases between. Germline CDR1 is KGHSH and CDR2 is LQKENI. DNA for the CDR3: TGTGCCAGCTCACCACCCCAGGAGGGGTCTAATGAAAAACTGTTTTTT. Translated: CASSPPQEGSNEKLFF. The whole variable domain, remainder taken from reference TRBV18 and TRBJ1-4, is NAGVMQNPRHLVRRRGQEARLRCSPMKGHSHVYWYRQLPEEGLKFMVYLQKENIIDESGMPKERFSAEFPKEGPSILRIQQVVRGDSAAYFCASSPPQEGSNEKLFFGSGTQLSVL.

The chain recombines TRBV28 with TRBJ1-2; 9 bases are a match to TRBD1. The CDR3 consists of 14 residues. CDR1 and CDR2 from the germline V gene are MDHEN and SYDVKM. After removal of 4 bases from V and 8 bases from J, the junction contained 8 bases not matched to a gene. CDR3 in DNA: TGTGCCAGCAGTTCATACAGGGGGCTAAGAGGCTACACCTTC. Its translation is CASSSYRGLRGYTF.